The clone carrying this T cell receptor (beta chain) was seen only once. As yet, its antigen is unknown. This sample is part of a study of shared clonotypes between healthy human individuals. Study observations and caveats: Naive CD4 clonotypes were shared across several donors at about 5.3%. Compared with clonotypes that all four donors shared, non-shared clonotypes had lower generation probabilities.

It was CD45RO-negative cells, positively selected for CCR7, that made up naive CD8 cells, with terminally differentiated effector memory CD45RA+ cells excluded. Recent acute infections and vaccinations were absent in the healthy HIV-negative adult donors. Sorted-subset replicate PCRs used roughly 210 ng of genomic DNA. This amount corresponded to tens of thousands of T cell genomes. Assay: immunoSEQ multiplex PCR; the TCRdb copy retains only in-frame clones and omits some. The data contain 800,000 to 950,000 clones, roughly 96% of them singletons. The CDR3 is 14 amino acids. From germline, CDR1 is MNHEY and CDR2 SMNVEV (reference sequence). Unmatched junction bases numbered 8, after V lost 5 bases and J lost 4 bases.

The sequencing input was naive CD8+ T cells sorted from blood. This sequence originates from a man aged 25-45 years in good health. The J gene is TRBJ2-7, the V gene TRBV27, with 7 bases aligning to TRBD2. CDR3 sequence reads: CASSGLGGTYEQYF. CDR3 nucleotides: TGTGCCAGCAGTGGACTAGGAGGAACTTACGAGCAGTACTTC.